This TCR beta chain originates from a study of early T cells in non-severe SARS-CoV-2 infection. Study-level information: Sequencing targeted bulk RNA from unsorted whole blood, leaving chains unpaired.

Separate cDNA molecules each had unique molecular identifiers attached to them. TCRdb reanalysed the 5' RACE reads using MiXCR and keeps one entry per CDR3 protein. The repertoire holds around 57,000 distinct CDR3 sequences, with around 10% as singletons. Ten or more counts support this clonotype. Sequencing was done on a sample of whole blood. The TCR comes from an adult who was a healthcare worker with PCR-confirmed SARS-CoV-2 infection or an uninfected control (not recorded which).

The CDR3 sequence: CASSPPGRADSTDTQYF. CDR3 DNA: TGTGCCAGCAGCCCTCCCGGCAGGGCAGATAGCACAGATACGCAGTATTTT. The chain couples TRBV4-2 to TRBJ2-3, with D tentatively TRBD1 (5 bases). The V gene lost 4 bases and the J gene lost 0 bases, with 17 bases spanning the gap. CDR3 size: 17 residues. In germline, CDR1 is LGHNA, CDR2 YNFKEQ.